Following are 5 T cell receptor beta chains from one sample sequenced in a study of shared T cell receptors in the human thymus. TCRdb's copy holds only in-frame clones and misses some; the assay was immunoSEQ multiplex PCR. The sample includes 640,000 or so clones, about 89% seen only once; the top ten take under 0.01%. These data were also filed under a second study, of human thymus T cells.

Sequencing was performed on thymocytes. Receptors originate from a boy in the first two years of life with a congenital heart defect.

V is TRBV6-1 and J is TRBJ1-5, with TRBD1 as a possible D gene (5 bases). Trimming removed 3 bases at V and 2 bases at J, with 14 bases between. This CDR3 spans 16 amino acids. Germline loops: CDR1 MNHNS, CDR2 SASEGT. CDR3 region: CASSERRDSRNQPQHF. The CDR3, as DNA: TGTGCCAGCAGTGAGAGGAGGGACTCTCGCAATCAGCCCCAGCATTTT.

The chain links TRBV28 to TRBJ1-4; TRBD1 might be the D (5 bases). The germline V and J ends were trimmed by 3 bases and 7 bases, with 21 bases remaining between them. This CDR3 is 17 amino acids long. The germline gives CDR1 MDHEN, CDR2 SYDVKM. The CDR3 region is CASSFMGIDRDPEKLFF. CDR3 DNA: TGTGCCAGCAGTTTCATGGGAATCGACAGAGACCCTGAAAAACTGTTTTTT. Supplemented by reference TRBV28 and TRBJ1-4, the full variable domain reads DVKVTQSSRYLVKRTGEKVFLECVQDMDHENMFWYRQDPGLGLRLIYFSYDVKMKEKGDIPEGYSVSREKKERFSLILESASTNQTSMYLCASSFMGIDRDPEKLFFGSGTQLSVL.

V gene TRBV5-1 combines with J gene TRBJ2-5, with 11 bases fitting TRBD2. CDR1 SGHRS and CDR2 YFSETQ come from the germline V gene. CDR3 length: 16 residues. V gave up 1 base and J gave up 0 bases; unmatched junction bases: 2. This chain's CDR3 is CASSLLLAGDQETQYF. As DNA, the CDR3 is TGCGCCAGCAGCTTGTTACTAGCGGGGGACCAAGAGACCCAGTACTTC.

The chain is built from TRBV14 and TRBJ1-4; the D gene is possibly TRBD1 (6 bases). CDR3 size: 15 residues. The germline V gene has CDR1 SGHDN and CDR2 FVKESK. V lost 4 bases and J 5 bases, leaving 14 bases between the germline ends. CDR3 sequence (DNA): TGTGCCAGCAGCCGATTAACAGGGCTCAATGAAAAACTGTTTTTT. Its protein product is CASSRLTGLNEKLFF.

This chain joins TRBV28 and TRBJ1-4; TRBD1 might be the D (6 bases). Germline CDR1 MDHEN, CDR2 SYDVKM. The CDR3 contains 14 residues. Trimming took off 7 bases at V and 3 bases at J, with 12 bases between the two ends. This CDR3 is CASTNREPNEKLFF. The CDR3 DNA reads TGTGCCAGCACCAACAGGGAACCTAATGAAAAACTGTTTTTT.